These 23 T cell receptor beta chains originate from one sample sequenced in a study of blood T cell repertoires in COVID-19. Profiled with immunoSEQ multiplex PCR; TCRdb holds only in-frame clones, not every one. This sample has 400,000 to 550,000 clones; around 89% occur once, and the top ten carry approximately 4.5%. Material for sequencing was peripheral blood. The source is a woman aged 30 to 39 with acute or convalescent COVID-19.

This sequence joins TRBV6-6 and TRBJ2-1, with 9 positions matching TRBD1. V gave up 7 bases and J gave up 6 bases; unmatched junction bases: 7. Per germline, CDR1 MNHNY and CDR2 SVGAGI (reference sequence). The CDR3 runs to 14 residues. Written as DNA, the CDR3 is TGTGCCAGCATTGGACAGGGGAGGGGCAATGAGCAGTTCTTC. Translation: CASIGQGRGNEQFF.

The J gene is TRBJ2-5, the V gene TRBV6-5; TRBD1 matches 9 bases. The CDR3 covers 15 residues. CDR1 is MNHEY, CDR2 SVGAGI, per germline. Germline trimming cut 5 bases from V and 4 bases from J; bases unmatched to any gene: 8. The CDR3 bases are TGTGCCAGCAGTAAGACACAGGGGGCAGGAGAGACCCAGTACTTC. Translated: CASSKTQGAGETQYF.

The chain uses TRBV5-4 and TRBJ2-1; D is possibly TRBD2 (6 bases). Per the germline V gene, CDR1 is SGHNT and CDR2 is YYREEE (reference sequence). Between the trimmed V and J ends, which lost 4 bases and 6 bases, there was a span of 11 bases. This CDR3 region has 13 residues. The CDR3 region has the DNA TGTGCCAGCAGCGAGACTAGATCCAATGAGCAGTTCTTC. Translated: CASSETRSNEQFF.

This chain joins TRBV7-3 and TRBJ2-1; 10 nucleotides agree with TRBD1. The CDR3 extends over 20 amino acids. In germline, CDR1 is SGHTA, CDR2 FQGTGA. The trim removed 3 bases at V and 9 bases at J, leaving 23 bases unmatched. CDR3 sequence (DNA): TGTGCCAGCAGCTTTGTCCCTCTTATTTCGGACAGGGGGTACTTAGGTGAGCAGTTCTTC. Its translation: CASSFVPLISDRGYLGEQFF.

The chain is built from TRBV6-6 and TRBJ1-1; D remains ambiguous. Between the trimmed V and J ends, which lost 2 bases and 9 bases, there was a span of 7 bases. The CDR3 contains 11 residues. Germline-derived CDR1 and CDR2 are MNHNY and SVGAGI (reference sequence). CDR3 bases: TGTGCCAGCAGTTACAGCGAGAAAGCTTTCTTT. Its protein is CASSYSEKAFF.

This chain connects TRBV15 to TRBJ2-5, with 13 bases aligning to TRBD2. The CDR3 length is 18 residues. Germline trimming cut 3 bases from V and 0 bases from J; bases unmatched to any gene: 7. CDR1 LNHNV and CDR2 YYDKDF come from the germline V gene (reference sequence). The CDR3 nucleotides are TGTGCCACCAGCAGTATTTGGACTAGCGGGGGTGACCAAGAGACCCAGTACTTC. It translates to CATSSIWTSGGDQETQYF.

The chain carries TRBV7-3 and TRBJ2-3; TRBD1 matches at 9 bases. The V segment lost 2 bases and the J segment 9 bases; nucleotides outside the gene matches: 6. The germline V gene has CDR1 SGHTA and CDR2 FQGTGA. CDR3 length equals 14 residues. The CDR3 DNA reads as TGTGCCAGCAGCTTAGGCGGGACAGGGCAGACGCAGTATTTT. Its protein is CASSLGGTGQTQYF.

The V call is TRBV5-8, the J call TRBJ2-2; perhaps TRBD1 as D (5 bases). Trimming left V 3 bases short and J 6 bases short, with 21 bases between. The CDR3 spans 17 residues. CDR1 is SGHTS and CDR2 is YDEGEE in the germline V gene. The CDR3 here is CASSYQGPELEAGELFF. DNA for the CDR3: TGTGCCAGCAGCTACCAGGGTCCGGAACTTGAGGCCGGGGAGCTGTTTTTT.

The V gene is TRBV18, the J gene TRBJ2-7; 11 nucleotides align to TRBD2. V lost 4 bases, J lost 6 bases, and 11 bases stayed unmatched. The CDR3 length is 16 residues. Germline V gene lookup returns CDR1 KGHSH and CDR2 LQKENI. CDR3 coding DNA: TGTGCCAGCTCACAGAGTCCTAGCGGGGGGCCCCTCGAGCAGTACTTC. Translated: CASSQSPSGGPLEQYF.

This chain uses TRBV6-5 with TRBJ2-5, with 14 bases that match TRBD2. Germline loops: CDR1 MNHEY, CDR2 SVGAGI. V gave up 5 bases and J gave up 8 bases; unmatched junction bases: 7. This CDR3 has 15 amino acids. The CDR3 DNA sequence: TGTGCCAGCAGTAAGACTAGCGGGGGGGCTGTAACCCAGTACTTC. As protein: CASSKTSGGAVTQYF.

A note on this clone: An end of the junction does not agree with germline; a read error may underlie this. The gene calls are TRBV10-1 and TRBJ2-5; 9 nucleotides align to TRBD2. The CDR3 is 13 amino acids. The V gene's germline CDR1 is WNHNN and CDR2 SYGVQD (reference sequence). CDR3 sequence reads: CTSSLAGEETQYF. CDR3 nucleotides: TGCACCAGCAGCTTAGCGGGGGAAGAGACCCAGTACTTC.

The chain is built from TRBV3-1 (or the pseudogene TRBV3-2) and TRBJ1-1; tentatively, D is TRBD1 (6 bases). CDR3 length equals 12 residues. The germline V gene has CDR1 LGHDT and CDR2 YNNKEL (reference sequence). V lost 3 bases and J 7 bases, leaving 9 bases between the germline ends. The CDR3, as DNA: TGTGCCAGCAGCCATAAGACAGGTGAAGCTTTCTTT. It encodes CASSHKTGEAFF.

The chain recombines TRBV11-2 with TRBJ1-1; 9 bases match TRBD1. V dropped 6 bases and J dropped 1; count of bases not matched to a gene: 9. This CDR3 comprises 16 residues. In germline, CDR1 is SGHAT, CDR2 FQNNGV. CDR3 in DNA: TGTGCCAGCAGTAGAGGGACAGGGTATAAGAACACTGAAGCTTTCTTT. Translated: CASSRGTGYKNTEAFF.

The chain employs TRBV6-1 and TRBJ2-5; D is unclear. This CDR3 is built from 15 residues. Germline assignment: CDR1 MNHNS and CDR2 SASEGT. V lost 0 bases and J 5 bases, leaving 13 bases between the germline ends. The CDR3 spells CASSEASRVWETQYF. CDR3 nucleotides: TGTGCCAGCAGTGAAGCGAGTCGCGTTTGGGAGACCCAGTACTTC.

The chain joins TRBV3-1 (or the pseudogene TRBV3-2) to TRBJ2-7; perhaps TRBD1 as D (6 bases). The CDR3 contains 13 residues. Looked up from germline, CDR1 is LGHDT and CDR2 is YNNKEL (reference sequence). Trimming took 3 bases from V and 4 from J, leaving 10 bases between them. This CDR3 is CASSQKGVYEQYF. CDR3 DNA: TGTGCCAGCAGCCAGAAGGGGGTTTACGAGCAGTACTTC.

The CDR3 DNA follows: TGTGCCAGCAGGGGGGCCTATGGGCGTTGGTACGAGCAGTACTTC. Its translation is CASRGAYGRWYEQYF. The chain employs TRBV2 and TRBJ2-7, with D possibly being TRBD1 (6 bases). V was pared by 6 bases and J by 4 bases, with 19 bases between. The CDR3 runs to 15 residues. Germline assignment: CDR1 SNHLY and CDR2 FYNNEI.

The chain has TRBV5-1 and TRBJ1-4; D gene uncertain. The CDR3 length is 14 residues. Germline CDR1 and CDR2: SGHRS and YFSETQ. The ends were cut back, 2 bases at V and 0 bases at J, with 5 bases in the middle. The CDR3 DNA sequence: TGCGCCAGCAGCTTCAGCGCAACTAATGAAAAACTGTTTTTT. Translating gives CASSFSATNEKLFF.

The genes are TRBV6-5 and TRBJ1-1, with D hard to call. The germline CDR1 and CDR2 sequences are MNHEY and SVGAGI. This CDR3 is 15 amino acids long. V was trimmed by 6 bases and J by 6 bases, leaving 20 bases between them. This CDR3 reads CASSEIPGTKPEAFF. CDR3 sequence (DNA): TGTGCCAGCAGCGAGATTCCGGGAACGAAACCTGAAGCTTTCTTT.

The chain uses TRBV2 and TRBJ1-6; D perhaps matches TRBD1 (6 bases). Germline-derived CDR1 and CDR2 are SNHLY and FYNNEI. The CDR3 loop spans 19 amino acids. Trimming shortened V by 8 bases and J by 0 bases, and 23 bases separated the two germline ends. The CDR3 region is CASSWSVGQGSSYNSPLHF. Written as DNA, the CDR3 is TGTGCCAGCTCTTGGTCTGTCGGTCAGGGGAGCTCCTATAATTCACCCCTCCACTTT.

This sequence joins TRBV3-1 (or the pseudogene TRBV3-2) and TRBJ2-3, with TRBD2 identical over 7 bases. The germline V gene has CDR1 LGHDT and CDR2 YNNKEL (reference sequence). The V and J ends lost 8 bases and 0 bases, in that order; junction bases with no gene match: 2. This CDR3 is 13 amino acids long. The CDR3 DNA reads TGTGCCAGCCAGCGGGGAAGCACAGATACGCAGTATTTT. Translated: CASQRGSTDTQYF.

This clone occurred a few times. This chain uses TRBV7-2 with TRBJ1-5; TRBD1 might be the D (6 bases). V was pared by 5 bases and J by 2 bases, with 10 bases between. The CDR3 sequence is 14 residues long. CDR1 and CDR2 from the germline V gene are SGHTA and FQGNSA. The CDR3 protein is CASSQQGGNQPQHF. The DNA of the CDR3 is TGTGCCAGCAGCCAACAGGGAGGCAATCAGCCCCAGCATTTT.

The rearrangement uses TRBV18 and TRBJ2-5; 11 nucleotides align to TRBD1. The CDR3 has 15 amino acids. V was clipped by 3 bases and J by 5 bases; unmatched bases: 5. Germline assignment: CDR1 KGHSH and CDR2 LQKENI. The DNA of the CDR3 is TGTGCCAGCTCACCTGGACAGGGGGCCGGTGAGACCCAGTACTTC. Protein product: CASSPGQGAGETQYF.

The J gene is TRBJ2-7, the V gene TRBV7-8; 10 bases map to TRBD1. V lost 2 bases, J lost 2 bases, and 9 bases stayed unmatched. The CDR3 consists of 17 residues. From germline, CDR1 is SGHVS and CDR2 FQNEAQ. The CDR3 region has the DNA TGTGCCAGCAGCTTATATGGGGACAGGGGAAAAGCCTACGAGCAGTACTTC. This sequence encodes CASSLYGDRGKAYEQYF.